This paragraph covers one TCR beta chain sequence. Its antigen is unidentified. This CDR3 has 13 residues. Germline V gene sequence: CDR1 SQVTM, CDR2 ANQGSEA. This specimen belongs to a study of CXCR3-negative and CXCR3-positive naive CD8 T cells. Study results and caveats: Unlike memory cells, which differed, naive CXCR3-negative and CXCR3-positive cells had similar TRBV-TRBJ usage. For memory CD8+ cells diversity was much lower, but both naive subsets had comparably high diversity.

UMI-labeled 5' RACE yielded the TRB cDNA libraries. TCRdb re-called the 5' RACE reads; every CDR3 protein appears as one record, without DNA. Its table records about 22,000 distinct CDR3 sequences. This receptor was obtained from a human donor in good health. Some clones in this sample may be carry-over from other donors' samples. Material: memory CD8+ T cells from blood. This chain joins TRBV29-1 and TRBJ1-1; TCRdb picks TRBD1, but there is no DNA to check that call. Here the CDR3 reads CSATGQMNTEAFF. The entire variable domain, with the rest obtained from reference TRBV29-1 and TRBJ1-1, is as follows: SAVISQKPSRDICQRGTSLTIQCQVDSQVTMMFWYRQQPGQSLTLIATANQGSEATYESGFVIDKFPISRPNLTFSTLTVSNMSPEDSSIYLCSATGQMNTEAFFGQGTRLTVV.